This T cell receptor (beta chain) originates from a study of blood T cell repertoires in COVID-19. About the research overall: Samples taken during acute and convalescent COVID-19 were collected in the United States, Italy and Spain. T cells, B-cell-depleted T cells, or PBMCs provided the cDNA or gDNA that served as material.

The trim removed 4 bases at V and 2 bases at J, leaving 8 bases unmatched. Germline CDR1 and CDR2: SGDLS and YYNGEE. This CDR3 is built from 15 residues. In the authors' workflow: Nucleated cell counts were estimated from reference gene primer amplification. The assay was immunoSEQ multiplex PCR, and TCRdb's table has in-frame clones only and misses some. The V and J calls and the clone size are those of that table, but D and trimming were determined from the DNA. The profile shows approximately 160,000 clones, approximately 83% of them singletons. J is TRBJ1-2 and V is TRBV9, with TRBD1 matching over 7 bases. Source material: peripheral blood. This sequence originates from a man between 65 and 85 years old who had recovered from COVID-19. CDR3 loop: CASSLGGQLNYGYTF. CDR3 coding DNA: TGTGCCAGCAGCTTAGGGGGACAGCTAAACTATGGCTACACCTTC.